Described below is a single T cell receptor (beta chain) sequence and its context. These data come from a study of blood T cell repertoires in COVID-19. As for the study in general: Whether acute or convalescent, the COVID-19 samples came from the United States, Italy and Spain. From T cells, B-cell-depleted T cells, or PBMCs came the material, which was cDNA or gDNA.

Original processing methods: Reference gene primer amplification gave nucleated cell count estimates. The method was immunoSEQ multiplex PCR; TCRdb's version includes in-frame clones alone and lacks a portion of them. V, J and clone size reflect that table, while D and trimming were determined from the DNA. The table shows roughly 200,000 clones, with 89% occurring only once. Residents of approximately 25 US areas, aged roughly 18 to 89 years, made up the participants. Trimming at V came to 3 bases and at J to 0 bases, leaving 10 bases not matched to a gene. The CDR3 runs 18 residues. The germline CDR1 and CDR2 sequences are KGHSH and LQKENI.

Sequenced material: PBMCs or T cells enriched from blood (not recorded which). The receptor was isolated from a woman in her thirties or forties with acute COVID-19. The chain joins TRBV18 to TRBJ2-3; 9 positions match TRBD2. The CDR3 bases are TGTGCCAGCTCACCCGCCCATCCGGGACTAGCTAGCACAGATACGCAGTATTTT. Protein sequence: CASSPAHPGLASTDTQYF.